This T cell receptor (beta chain) originates from a study of blood T cell repertoires in COVID-19. Study as a whole: The cDNA or gDNA used as material had been derived from T cells, B-cell-depleted T cells, or PBMCs.

How the authors handled the data: The authors estimated nucleated cell counts from reference gene primer amplification. Data came from immunoSEQ multiplex PCR; TCRdb stores just in-frame clones and leaves some out. V and J calls plus clone size are reproduced from that table; the DNA served to infer D and trimming. The sample contains about 120,000 clones, about 83% of which appear only once. The origin of this receptor is a woman aged 45 to 65 with acute or convalescent COVID-19. The sequenced sample consisted of peripheral blood.

The CDR3 region has the DNA TGCGCCAGCAGCCAAGCTATAATAAGCTCCTACGAGCAGTACTTC. Its translation: CASSQAIISSYEQYF. The chain employs TRBV4-3 and TRBJ2-7; no clear D gene. The CDR3 totals 15 residues. The V and J ends lost 1 base and 0 bases respectively, with 10 bases between them. The V gene's germline CDR1 is LGHNA and CDR2 YSLEER.